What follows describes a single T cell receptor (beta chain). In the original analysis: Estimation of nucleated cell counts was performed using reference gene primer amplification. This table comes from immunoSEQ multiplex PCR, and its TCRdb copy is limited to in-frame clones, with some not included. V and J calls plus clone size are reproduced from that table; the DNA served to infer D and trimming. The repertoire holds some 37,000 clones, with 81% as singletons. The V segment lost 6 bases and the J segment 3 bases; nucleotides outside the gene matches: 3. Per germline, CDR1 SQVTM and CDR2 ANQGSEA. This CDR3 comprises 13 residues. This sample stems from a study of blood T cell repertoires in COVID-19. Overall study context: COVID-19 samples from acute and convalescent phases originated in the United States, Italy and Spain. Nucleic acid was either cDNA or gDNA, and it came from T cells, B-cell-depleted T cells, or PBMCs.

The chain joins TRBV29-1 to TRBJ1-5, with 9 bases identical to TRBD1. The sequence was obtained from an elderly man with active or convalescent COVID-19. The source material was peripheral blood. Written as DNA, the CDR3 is TGCAGCGTCGGGGACAGGGACAATCAGCCCCAGCATTTT. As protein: CSVGDRDNQPQHF.